This is a list of T cell receptor beta chains from one sample in a study of spatial heterogeneity in lung cancer. In TCRdb, the 5' RACE reads were re-called with MiXCR into one record per CDR3 protein. The table records 4,200 or so distinct CDR3 sequences, 7.5% to 9.5% of them present only once. Sequenced material: lung tumor tissue, taken at surgery. Receptors were obtained from a male donor with early-stage non-small cell lung cancer. CDR3s include the opening cysteine and the closing phenylalanine or tryptophan. Each record gives: clone size, D gene, J gene, V gene, CDR3 DNA, CDR3 protein. A D gene is named only where the DNA matches it firmly. Size tells how often a clone was seen (once, few, many) or the class of an expanded clone, and some rows leave it out.

few TRBD1 TRBJ1-2 TRBV10-3 TGTGCCATCAGTGAGGGGACAGATGGCTACACCTTC CAISEGTDGYTF
medium-sized NA TRBJ2-7 TRBV7-8 TGTGCCAGCAGCTTAGGGTGGCAGCGGAGCTCCTACGAGCAGTACTTC CASSLGWQRSSYEQYF
medium-sized TRBD1 TRBJ2-1 TRBV20-1 TGCAGTGCTTCGGACAGGGGCGGTGCGAATGAGCAGTTCTTC CSASDRGGANEQFF
medium-sized NA TRBJ2-7 TRBV29-1 TGCAGCGTGGGGCAGGGGGGAACAGCCTACGAGCAGTACTTC CSVGQGGTAYEQYF
NA TRBD1 TRBJ2-7 TRBV10-3 TGTGCCATCAGCCAAGGACAGGGCAACGAGCAGTACTTC CAISQGQGNEQYF
medium-sized NA TRBJ1-1 TRBV27 TGTGCCAGCAGTTTAGCAGCGCAGCAGGGTGAAGCTTTCTTT CASSLAAQQGEAFF
medium-sized TRBD2 TRBJ2-5 TRBV7-2 TGTGCCAGCAGCTTAGCTTGGGCGGGGGGACAAGAGACCCAGTACTTC CASSLAWAGGQETQYF
NA NA TRBJ1-5 TRBV25-1 TGTGCCAGCAGTGGGGCAGGCGGGATTGGTGGCAATCAGCCCCAGCATTTT CASSGAGGIGGNQPQHF
medium-sized NA TRBJ1-2 TRBV19 TGTGCCAGTAGTATAGCCACTGCAAGGCGTGGCTACACCTTC CASSIATARRGYTF
medium-sized NA TRBJ1-6 TRBV27 TGTGCCAGCAGTTCGCCCCATTCACCCCTCCACTTT CASSSPHSPLHF
medium-sized TRBD1 TRBJ1-4 TRBV5-4 TGTGCCAGCAGCTTGGGACAGGGCGGTGAAAAACTGTTTTTT CASSLGQGGEKLFF
NA TRBD2 TRBJ2-6 TRBV5-4 TGTGCCAGCAGCACCCGGGGGGCTGGGGCCAACGTCCTGACTTTC CASSTRGAGANVLTF